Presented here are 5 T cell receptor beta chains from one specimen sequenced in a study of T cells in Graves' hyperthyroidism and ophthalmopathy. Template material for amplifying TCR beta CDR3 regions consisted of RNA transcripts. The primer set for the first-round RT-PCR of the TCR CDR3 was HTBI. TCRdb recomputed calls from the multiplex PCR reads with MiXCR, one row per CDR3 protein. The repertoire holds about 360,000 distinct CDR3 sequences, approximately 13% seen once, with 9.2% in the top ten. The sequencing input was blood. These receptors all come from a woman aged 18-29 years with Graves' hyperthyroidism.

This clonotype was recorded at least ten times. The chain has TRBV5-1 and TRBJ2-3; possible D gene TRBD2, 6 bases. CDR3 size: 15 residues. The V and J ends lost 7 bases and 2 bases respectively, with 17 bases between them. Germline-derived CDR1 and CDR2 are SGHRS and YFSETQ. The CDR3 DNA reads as TGCGCCAGCCGGAACCCAGTGGACTACACAGATACGCAGTATTTT. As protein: CASRNPVDYTDTQYF.

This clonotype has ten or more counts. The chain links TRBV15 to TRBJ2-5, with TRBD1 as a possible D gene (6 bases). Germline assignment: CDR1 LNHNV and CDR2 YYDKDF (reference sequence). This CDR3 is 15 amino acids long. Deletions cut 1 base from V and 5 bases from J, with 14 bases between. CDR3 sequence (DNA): TGTGCCACCAGCAGAGCAAGGGGGATGGGGGAGACCCAGTACTTC. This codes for CATSRARGMGETQYF.

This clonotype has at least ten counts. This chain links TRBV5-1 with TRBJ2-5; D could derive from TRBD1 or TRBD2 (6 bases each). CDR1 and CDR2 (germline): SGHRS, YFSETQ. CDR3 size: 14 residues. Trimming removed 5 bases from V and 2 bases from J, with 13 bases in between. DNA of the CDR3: TGCGCCAGCAGACCGGGGGCGAAACAAGAGACCCAGTACTTC. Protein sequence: CASRPGAKQETQYF.

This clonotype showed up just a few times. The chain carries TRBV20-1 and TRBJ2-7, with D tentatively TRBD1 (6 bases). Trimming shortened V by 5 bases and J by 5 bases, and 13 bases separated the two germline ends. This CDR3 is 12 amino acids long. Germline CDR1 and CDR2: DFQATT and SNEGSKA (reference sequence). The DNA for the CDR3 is TGCAGTGCTCCAGGGGTTTCCAACGAGCAGTACTTC. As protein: CSAPGVSNEQYF.

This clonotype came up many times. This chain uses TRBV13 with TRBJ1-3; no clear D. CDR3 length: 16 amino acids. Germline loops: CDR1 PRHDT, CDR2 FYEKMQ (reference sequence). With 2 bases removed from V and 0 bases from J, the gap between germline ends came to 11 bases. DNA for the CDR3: TGTGCCAGCAGCTTACGGAGGGAAAACTCTGGAAACACCATATATTTT. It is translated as CASSLRRENSGNTIYF. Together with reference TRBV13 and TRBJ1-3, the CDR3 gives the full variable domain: AAGVIQSPRHLIKEKRETATLKCYPIPRHDTVYWYQQGPGQDPQFLISFYEKMQSDKGSIPDRFSAQQFSDYHSELNMSSLELGDSALYFCASSLRRENSGNTIYFGEGSWLTVV.